These T cell receptor beta chains were read from a single sample in a study of shared clonotypes between healthy human individuals. TCRdb's copy holds only in-frame clones and misses some; the assay was immunoSEQ multiplex PCR. In the table there are 450,000 or so clones, around 77% of which are singletons. Sequencing was carried out using PBMCs. The receptors originated from a woman aged 35 to 49 in good health. Some clones in this sample may be carry-over from other donors' samples. Both conserved end residues are part of each CDR3. D genes are given only for firm matches. Size is omitted from some rows. Given values are once, few, many or a class for expanded clones.

>few|TRBJ2-7|TRBD2|TRBV11-2
CASRPLAGSSYEQYF
TGTGCCAGCAGACCACTAGCGGGGAGCTCCTACGAGCAGTACTTC
>-|TRBJ2-1|TRBD2|TRBV7-8
CASSLGFGTSGMKTYNEQFF
TGTGCCAGCAGCTTAGGGTTCGGGACTAGCGGGATGAAGACCTACAATGAGCAGTTCTTC
>-|TRBJ1-1|-|TRBV6-6
CASSLFHGTQAFF
TGTGCCAGCAGCCTATTCCACGGGACTCAAGCTTTCTTT
>-|TRBJ2-7|TRBD2|TRBV11-1
CASSLLAGGTYEQYF
TGTGCCAGCAGCTTACTAGCGGGAGGCACCTACGAGCAGTACTTC
>-|TRBJ2-2|-|TRBV6-6
CASRLPGLNTGELFF
TGTGCCAGCAGACTCCCGGGACTCAACACCGGGGAGCTGTTTTTT
>-|TRBJ2-2|TRBD2|TRBV27
CASSLWAGGNTGELFF
TGTGCCAGCAGTTTATGGGCGGGAGGGAACACCGGGGAGCTGTTTTTT
>-|TRBJ1-5|TRBD1|TRBV6-6
CASSWGQGEQPQHF
TGTGCCAGCAGTTGGGGACAGGGCGAACAGCCCCAGCATTTT
>-|TRBJ2-7|-|TRBV11-3
CASSAGRGESYEQYF
TGTGCCAGCAGCGCAGGACGGGGTGAGTCCTACGAGCAGTACTTC
>-|TRBJ2-3|TRBD2|TRBV7-8
CASSLALAGADF
TGTGCCAGCAGCTTAGCGCTAGCGGGGGCTGATTTT
>-|TRBJ2-3|-|TRBV5-1
CASTNGLTDTQYF
TGCGCCAGCACCAATGGTTTGACAGATACGCAGTATTTT
>-|TRBJ2-1|TRBD1|TRBV27
CASSTGTGRYEQFF
TGTGCCAGCAGTACCGGGACAGGGAGGTATGAGCAGTTCTTC
>-|TRBJ1-3|-|TRBV2
CASSERGRGLASGNTIYF
TGTGCCAGCAGTGAACGGGGACGGGGGCTAGCCTCTGGAAACACCATATATTTT
>many|TRBJ2-7|TRBD2|TRBV27
CASSPGTSGSYEQYF
TGTGCCAGCAGCCCCGGGACTAGCGGGAGTTACGAGCAGTACTTC
>once|TRBJ2-7|-|TRBV4-3
CASSLRYEQYF
TGCGCCAGCAGCCTCCGCTACGAGCAGTACTTC
>-|TRBJ2-5|TRBD1|TRBV5-1
CASRPDRAQETQYF
TGCGCCAGCAGACCAGACAGGGCGCAAGAGACCCAGTACTTC
>-|TRBJ2-7|-|TRBV7-2
CASSAGKRGYEQYF
TGTGCCAGCAGCGCCGGGAAGAGGGGCTACGAGCAGTACTTC
>few|TRBJ1-2|-|TRBV6-6
CASRAAYGYTF
TGTGCCAGCAGGGCAGCCTATGGCTACACCTTC
>-|TRBJ2-2|TRBD2|TRBV6-5
CASSYLASGRSGELFF
TGTGCCAGCAGTTATTTAGCTAGCGGGAGATCCGGGGAGCTGTTTTTT
>once|TRBJ2-7|TRBD1|TRBV7-8
CASSLPTGEWYEQYF
TGTGCCAGCAGCTTACCCACAGGGGAGTGGTACGAGCAGTACTTC
>-|TRBJ2-1|-|TRBV30
CAWKEDWHNEQFF
TGTGCCTGGAAAGAGGACTGGCACAATGAGCAGTTCTTC
>-|TRBJ1-1|TRBD1|TRBV5-5
CASSLGQGGPEAFF
TGTGCCAGCAGCCTGGGACAGGGAGGCCCTGAAGCTTTCTTT
>-|TRBJ2-3|-|TRBV9
CASSVTSTADTQYF
TGTGCCAGCAGCGTAACTAGTACGGCAGATACGCAGTATTTT
>few|TRBJ2-7|-|TRBV4-1
CASSHRGSYEQYF
TGCGCCAGCAGCCATCGGGGGTCCTACGAGCAGTACTTC
>many|TRBJ1-2|-|TRBV18
CASSLSRAEDGYTF
TGTGCCAGCTCCCTGAGCAGGGCAGAGGATGGCTACACCTTC
>many|TRBJ1-1|TRBD1|TRBV19
CASSKGGNTEAFF
TGTGCCAGTAGTAAAGGGGGCAACACTGAAGCTTTCTTT
>-|TRBJ1-5|TRBD1|TRBV28
CASSPSGGPSNQPQHF
TGTGCCAGCAGCCCGTCAGGGGGCCCGAGCAATCAGCCCCAGCATTTT
>once|TRBJ1-6|-|TRBV9
CASSVGSTAVNSPLHF
TGTGCCAGCAGCGTCGGATCGACAGCCGTCAATTCACCCCTCCACTTT
>-|TRBJ2-1|TRBD2|TRBV30
CAWGTSHDEQFF
TGTGCCTGGGGGACTAGTCACGATGAGCAGTTCTTC
>-|TRBJ1-2|-|TRBV18
CASSPPGNYGYTF
TGTGCCAGCTCACCACCGGGAAACTATGGCTACACCTTC
>-|TRBJ2-7|-|TRBV7-2
CASSLYLARDRSYEQYF
TGTGCCAGCAGCTTATACTTAGCAAGGGACCGCTCCTACGAGCAGTACTTC
>-|TRBJ2-7|-|TRBV5-6
CASSFLTGGFYEQYF
TGTGCCAGCAGCTTTCTGACAGGAGGGTTCTACGAGCAGTACTTC
>-|TRBJ2-3|TRBD2|TRBV19
CASSIDAGGVTDTQYF
TGTGCCAGTAGTATAGATGCGGGGGGAGTCACAGATACGCAGTATTTT
>few|TRBJ1-2|-|TRBV28
CASSPSSPPGYHYGYTF
TGTGCCAGCAGTCCTTCCTCCCCCCCAGGGTATCACTATGGCTACACCTTC
>-|TRBJ2-7|-|TRBV9
CASSVDFRGHEQYF
TGTGCCAGCAGCGTAGATTTTAGGGGCCACGAGCAGTACTTC
>many|TRBJ2-1|-|TRBV28
CASSLSHGAAPQFF
TGTGCCAGCAGTTTATCTCACGGGGCAGCTCCACAGTTCTTC
>many|TRBJ2-4|TRBD2|TRBV5-4
CASSHQTSGRNIQYF
TGTGCCAGCAGCCACCAGACTAGCGGGAGAAACATTCAGTACTTC
>-|TRBJ2-7|-|TRBV27
CASSLSRGTYEQYF
TGTGCCAGCAGTTTATCCAGGGGCACCTACGAGCAGTACTTC
>few|TRBJ2-7|TRBD1|TRBV6-5
CASSPRTGAYEQYF
TGTGCCAGCAGTCCCCGGACAGGGGCCTACGAGCAGTACTTC
>-|TRBJ2-5|-|TRBV20-1
CSAKGSPTQYF
TGCAGTGCAAAGGGATCCCCTACCCAGTACTTC
>many|TRBJ1-4|TRBD1|TRBV18
CASSLGTGGTSNEKLFF
TGTGCCAGCTCACTCGGGACAGGGGGCACTTCTAATGAAAAACTGTTTTTT
>-|TRBJ1-5|TRBD1|TRBV29-1
CSAGQGDGQPQHF
TGCAGCGCTGGACAGGGAGATGGTCAGCCCCAGCATTTT
>-|TRBJ1-1|-|TRBV4-1
CASRRGRAQGMNTEAFF
TGCGCCAGCCGCCGAGGAAGGGCACAGGGCATGAACACTGAAGCTTTCTTT
>-|TRBJ2-7|TRBD2|TRBV11-1
CASRGGSMNEQYF
TGTGCCAGCAGGGGCGGGAGTATGAACGAGCAGTACTTC
>-|TRBJ2-5|-|TRBV5-1
CASSSLGTQETQYF
TGCGCCAGCAGCTCCCTGGGAACTCAAGAGACCCAGTACTTC
>-|TRBJ2-5|-|TRBV12-2
CASPGTQYF
TGTGCAAGTCCGGGGACCCAGTACTTC
>once|TRBJ2-5|-|TRBV5-4
CASSSQDRRGETQYF
TGTGCCAGCAGCTCCCAGGACAGGAGGGGAGAGACCCAGTACTTC
>-|TRBJ2-7|TRBD2|TRBV13
CASSYSDLAGASEQYF
TGTGCCAGCAGCTACTCTGATCTAGCGGGAGCTTCCGAGCAGTACTTC
>-|TRBJ2-1|-|TRBV4-1
CASSQGGKDGGYNEQFF
TGCGCCAGCAGCCAGGGCGGAAAGGATGGTGGGTACAATGAGCAGTTCTTC